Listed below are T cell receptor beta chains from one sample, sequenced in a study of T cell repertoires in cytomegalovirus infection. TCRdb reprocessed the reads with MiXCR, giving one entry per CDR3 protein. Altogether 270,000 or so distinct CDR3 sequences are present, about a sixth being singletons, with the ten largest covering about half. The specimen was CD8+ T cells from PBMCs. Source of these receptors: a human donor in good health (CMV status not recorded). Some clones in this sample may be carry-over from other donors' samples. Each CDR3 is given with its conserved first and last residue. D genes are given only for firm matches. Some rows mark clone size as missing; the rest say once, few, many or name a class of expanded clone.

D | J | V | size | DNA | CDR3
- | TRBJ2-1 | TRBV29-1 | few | TGCAGCGGGGGGGAGGGACAGGTAAATTACAATGAGCAGTTCTTC | CSGGEGQVNYNEQFF
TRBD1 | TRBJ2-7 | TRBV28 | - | TGTGCCAGCAGCTATACAGGGGACTACGAGCAGTACTTC | CASSYTGDYEQYF
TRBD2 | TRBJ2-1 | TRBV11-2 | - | TGTGCCAGCAGCTTATTTTCTAGCGGGGTTACCTCCTACAATGAGCAGTTCTTC | CASSLFSSGVTSYNEQFF
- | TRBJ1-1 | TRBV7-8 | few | TGTGCCAGCAGCTTAGTAGGGTCCCCTGAAGCTTTCTTT | CASSLVGSPEAFF
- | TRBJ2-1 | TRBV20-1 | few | TGCAGTGCTAGGGTGGCGGGGGCCTCCTACAATGAGCAGTTCTTC | CSARVAGASYNEQFF
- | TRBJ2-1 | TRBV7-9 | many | TGTGCCAGCAGCTCACCGAGTTGGGGGCAACGTTACAATGAGCAGTTCTTC | CASSSPSWGQRYNEQFF
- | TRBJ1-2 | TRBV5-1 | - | TGCGCCAGCAGCTCAACCGGACAGCTTAACTATGGCTACACCTTC | CASSSTGQLNYGYTF
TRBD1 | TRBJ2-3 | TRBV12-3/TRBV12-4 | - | TGTGCCAGCAAAGCAACAGGGGGCCGAGATACGCAGTATTTT | CASKATGGRDTQYF
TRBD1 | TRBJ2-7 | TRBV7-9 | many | TGTGCCAGCAGCTCGGACAGGGATCTTTACGAGCAGTACTTC | CASSSDRDLYEQYF
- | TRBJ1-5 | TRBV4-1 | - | TGCGCCACCAGCCAAGATCAGAGCAATCAGCCCCAGCATTTT | CATSQDQSNQPQHF
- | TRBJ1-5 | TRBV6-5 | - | TGTGCCAGCAGCGACAGTATTAGCAATCAGCCCCAGCATTTT | CASSDSISNQPQHF
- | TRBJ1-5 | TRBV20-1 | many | TGCAGTGCTAGAGACCCAGGGCTGAACAATCAGCCCCAGCATTTT | CSARDPGLNNQPQHF
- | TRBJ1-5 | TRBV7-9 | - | TGTGCCAGCAGTGACCGGGGGGTGCCTTTTCCCCAGCATTTT | CASSDRGVPFPQHF
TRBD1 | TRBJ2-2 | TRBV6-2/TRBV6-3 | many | TGTGCCACCTCACGGACAGGGGCAACCGGGGAGCTGTTTTTT | CATSRTGATGELFF
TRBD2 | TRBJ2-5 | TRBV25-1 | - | TGTGCCAGCAGTGCCGGACTAGAAGGACTAAGCCAGCAAGAGACCCAGTACTTC | CASSAGLEGLSQQETQYF
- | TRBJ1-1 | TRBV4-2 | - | TGTGCCAGCAGCCAAGATCTTGGCAAGAACACTGAAGCTTTCTTT | CASSQDLGKNTEAFF
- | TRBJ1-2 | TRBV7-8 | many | TGTGCCAGCAGTTGGGACCCGGGGGACTATGGCTACACCTTC | CASSWDPGDYGYTF
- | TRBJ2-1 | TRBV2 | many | TGTGCCAGCAGTGAAGCCCGGGATGCATTCAATGAGCAGTTCTTC | CASSEARDAFNEQFF